This T cell receptor (beta chain) derives from a study of OX40 agonist ivuxolimab in advanced cancers. At the level of the study: Ivuxolimab, which patients received intravenously every 2 weeks, was dosed at 0.01 to 10 mg/kg. A male proportion of about 84% was recorded, with mean age about 60 years and range about 23 to 90.

Trimming left V 1 base short and J 1 base short, with 9 bases between. Germline-derived CDR1 and CDR2 are SGHTA and FQGTGA. The length of the CDR3 is 15 residues. Only in-frame clones appear in the TCRdb table, and some are missing; sequencing was by immunoSEQ multiplex PCR. The data show approximately 14,000 clones, about 69% seen once. This chain links TRBV7-3 with TRBJ2-3; D not certain. The sequence derives from an adult with an advanced solid tumor such as melanoma, head and neck, liver or kidney cancer. The source was CD4+ or CD8+ T cells sorted from blood, collected in a trial of the OX40 agonist ivuxolimab. The DNA for the CDR3 is TGTGCCAGCAGCTTAATGGCAGGCCGCACAGATACGCAGTATTTT. Residues: CASSLMAGRTDTQYF.